The next 20 T cell receptor beta chains were all read from a single sample in a study of blood T cells in healthy people across ages (dated by TCRdb to between 2015 and 2016). Libraries came from 5' RACE. Sequencer: Illumina HiSeq 2500. The second PCR ran for roughly 6 to 11 cycles and used a J-beta primer mix along with a sample-barcoded 5' primer. The raw public reads went through TCRdb reprocessing: fastp at Q25, MiXCR clone calling, in-frame beta chains kept. A single entry per CDR3 protein holds the most common genes and DNA from its merged rows. The sample yields over a million distinct CDR3 sequences; approximately 43% were counted once. The top ten hold about 4% of the sample. The specimen sequenced was blood. The receptors originated from a young woman in good health.

This chain connects TRBV20-1 to TRBJ2-1; D ambiguous. CDR1 DFQATT and CDR2 SNEGSKA come from the germline V gene (reference sequence). The CDR3 has 13 amino acids. V was cut by 3 bases and J by 5 bases, with 11 bases left in between. In nucleotides, the CDR3 is TGCAGTGCTAGTAGTTTCCCCGACAATGAGCAGTTCTTC. Amino acid sequence: CSASSFPDNEQFF.

A few counts support this clonotype. This rearrangement joins TRBV28 to TRBJ2-1, with D possibly being TRBD2 (6 bases). Deletions cut 6 bases from V and 7 bases from J, with 22 bases between. Germline V CDR1 and CDR2: MDHEN, SYDVKM. This CDR3 has 16 amino acids. CDR3: CASSLGAGPLGNEQFF. DNA of the CDR3: TGTGCCAGCAGCCTTGGGGCGGGGCCCCTAGGAAATGAGCAGTTCTTC.

This clonotype was detected only a few times. This CDR3 reads CASSPLDRVYSGANVLTF. The DNA of the CDR3 is TGCGCCAGCAGCCCTCTGGACAGGGTATACTCTGGGGCCAACGTCCTGACTTTC. The rearrangement links TRBV4-1 to TRBJ2-6, with 8 positions matching TRBD1. There are 18 residues in the CDR3. J was trimmed by 0 bases and V by 4 bases; bases with no gene match: 8. The germline gives CDR1 MGHRA, CDR2 YSYEKL.

The J gene is TRBJ2-1, the V gene TRBV6-2 or TRBV6-3; D gene ambiguous. The DNA end is a closer match to TRBJ2-7, so the J assignment may be wrong. CDR3 length: 16 residues. Per germline, CDR1 MNHEY and CDR2 SVGEGT. The CDR3 nucleotides are TGTGCCAGCAGTTTCGGCGGAGCCAGCTCCTACAATGAGCAGTACTTC. Translated, it gives CASSFGGASSYNEQYF.

A few counts support this clonotype. V and J are TRBV6-1 and TRBJ2-1; weak D call: TRBD2 (5 bases). The V end lost 6 bases, the J end lost 4 bases, and 16 bases lay between the germline ends. CDR1 is MNHNS, CDR2 SASEGT, per germline. This CDR3 spans 15 amino acids. The CDR3 sequence: CASRTRKGGYNEQFF. The CDR3 nucleotides are TGTGCCAGCAGGACCCGTAAAGGAGGTTACAATGAGCAGTTCTTC.

The chain employs TRBV28 and TRBJ2-4; D is unresolved. Germline CDR1 MDHEN, CDR2 SYDVKM. The CDR3 totals 14 residues. Trimming removed 6 bases from V and 13 bases from J, with 22 bases in between. CDR3 sequence reads: CASRPPPVGAGQYF. The CDR3 region has the DNA TGTGCCAGCAGACCTCCTCCAGTGGGCGCTGGGCAGTACTTC.

CDR3: CSHRGGRDYNEQYF. DNA for the CDR3: TGCAGCCACCGGGGCGGGAGGGACTACAATGAGCAGTACTTC. The V gene is TRBV29-1, the J gene TRBJ2-7, with 9 bases lining up with TRBD2. Germline V gene lookup returns CDR1 SQVTM and CDR2 ANQGSEA. CDR3 size: 14 residues. The ends lost 8 bases at V and 7 bases at J; junction bases unmatched: 15.

This clonotype came up a few times. CDR3 coding DNA: TGCAGTGCTAGTGTGGGGCGGGAGGTTATAGATACGCAGTATTTT. Translating gives CSASVGREVIDTQYF. The rearrangement links TRBV20-1 to TRBJ2-3, with 8 positions matching TRBD2. Germline V CDR1 and CDR2: DFQATT, SNEGSKA (reference sequence). This CDR3 is built from 15 residues. The ends lost 3 bases at V and 5 bases at J; junction bases unmatched: 10.

The chain recombines TRBV28 with TRBJ2-7; 13 bases fit TRBD2. J lost 7 bases, V lost 10 bases, and 16 bases had no gene match. Germline V lookup: CDR1 MDHEN, CDR2 SYDVKM. This CDR3 region has 16 residues. This CDR3 is CATRVGLAGTYNEQYF. Here the CDR3 DNA reads TGTGCCACCCGGGTGGGACTAGCGGGGACCTACAATGAGCAGTACTTC.

This clonotype was picked up a small number of times. J is TRBJ2-3 and V is TRBV28, with 10 bases identical to TRBD2. The CDR3 spans 16 residues. Germline values: CDR1 MDHEN, CDR2 SYDVKM. Germline trimming cut 5 bases from V and 4 bases from J; bases unmatched to any gene: 9. The CDR3 protein is CASSPAQAGGADTQYF. The CDR3 DNA is TGTGCCAGCAGTCCTGCACAAGCGGGAGGGGCAGATACGCAGTATTTT.

This clonotype was detected a few times. The chain carries TRBV7-9 and TRBJ2-1; 7 bases agree with TRBD1. The CDR3 is 15 residues long. V shed 8 bases and J 8 bases; nucleotides not matched to a gene: 15. Germline CDR1 and CDR2: SEHNR and FQNEAQ (reference sequence). The CDR3 DNA is TGTGCCAGCGGAAGACCGGGACAGAGGTTGGATGAGCAGTTCTTC. Its protein product is CASGRPGQRLDEQFF.

The chain recombines TRBV10-3 with TRBJ2-1; possibly TRBD1 for D (6 bases). This CDR3 has 14 residues. Germline V gives CDR1 ENHRY, CDR2 SYGVKD. Trimming removed 6 bases at V and 8 bases at J, with 17 bases between. DNA of the CDR3: TGTGCCATCAGATCCGACAGGCAAGGGGATGAGCAGTTCTTC. Protein sequence: CAIRSDRQGDEQFF.

V and J are TRBV4-3 and TRBJ2-5, with D perhaps assigned TRBD1 or TRBD2 (5 bases each). The J call may be incorrect, as the DNA end agrees better with TRBJ2-7. CDR1 is LGHNA and CDR2 is YSLEER in the germline V gene. The CDR3 has 16 amino acids. The CDR3 nucleotides read TGCGCCAGCAGCCAAGCCGGGGACCCCTCGGTATACGAGCAGTACTTC. Translating it yields CASSQAGDPSVYEQYF.

CDR3 residues: CASSRQGTTNEKLFF. The CDR3 region has the DNA TGCGCCAGCAGCCGACAGGGGACAACTAATGAAAAACTGTTTTTT. This chain connects TRBV4-3 to TRBJ1-4; 8 bases fit TRBD1. Trimming at V came to 4 bases and at J to 0 bases, leaving 1 base not matched to a gene. The CDR3 has 15 amino acids. In germline, CDR1 is LGHNA, CDR2 YSLEER.

The rearrangement links TRBV9 to TRBJ2-5; D is perhaps TRBD2 (6 bases). CDR1 is SGDLS and CDR2 is YYNGEE in the germline V gene. The germline V and J ends were trimmed by 0 bases and 11 bases, with 17 bases remaining between them. The CDR3 totals 14 residues. The CDR3 sequence is CASSVEGLDNEQYF. For the CDR3, the DNA is TGTGCCAGCAGCGTAGAGGGACTGGACAATGAGCAGTACTTC.

There are a few counts of this clonotype. The chain has TRBV20-1 and TRBJ2-1; D remains unclear. V was trimmed by 3 bases and J by 8 bases, leaving 14 bases between them. Looked up from germline, CDR1 is DFQATT and CDR2 is SNEGSKA (reference sequence). There are 13 residues in the CDR3. The CDR3 sequence: CSARALPPDEQFF. The DNA of the CDR3 is TGCAGTGCTAGGGCACTTCCACCGGATGAGCAGTTCTTC.

This rearrangement joins TRBV5-5 to TRBJ1-2; 7 bases match TRBD1. Germline CDR1 is SGHKS and CDR2 is YYEKEE (reference sequence). CDR3 length: 15 amino acids. V shed 1 base, J shed 4 bases, and the junction held 7 bases outside the gene matches. CDR3 sequence reads: CASSLKGGWSYGYTF. The CDR3 DNA is TGTGCCAGCAGCTTGAAAGGGGGCTGGAGCTATGGCTACACCTTC.

This clonotype occurred a few times. This chain links TRBV2 with TRBJ2-1; no reliable D call. Germline V lookup: CDR1 SNHLY, CDR2 FYNNEI. The ends were cut back, 2 bases at V and 13 bases at J, with 9 bases in the middle. This CDR3 region has 11 residues. The CDR3 sequence is CASSESETQFF. CDR3 in DNA: TGTGCCAGCAGTGAATCTGAGACCCAGTTCTTC.

The J gene is TRBJ1-1, the V gene TRBV20-1, with D tentatively TRBD1 (6 bases). Germline loops: CDR1 DFQATT, CDR2 SNEGSKA (reference sequence). V lost 5 bases, J lost 1 base, and 26 bases lay in between. The CDR3 loop spans 18 amino acids. The CDR3 loop is CSALDPWGARAANTEAFF. As DNA, the CDR3 is TGCAGTGCTCTGGATCCTTGGGGGGCCCGAGCCGCGAACACTGAAGCTTTCTTT.

The chain employs TRBV12-3 or TRBV12-4 and TRBJ2-1; a weak D match, TRBD2 (5 bases). Trimming took off 7 bases at V and 1 base at J, with 11 bases between the two ends. The CDR3 has 14 residues. CDR3 sequence reads: CASNSGFSYNEQFF. In nucleotides, the CDR3 is TGTGCCAGCAACTCGGGGTTTTCCTACAATGAGCAGTTCTTC.